This note documents a single TCR beta chain sequence. The data derive from a study of shared clonotypes between healthy human individuals. The CDR3 runs 12 residues. Deletions cut 5 bases from V and 8 bases from J, with 12 bases between. Germline V gene lookup returns CDR1 SEHNR and CDR2 FQNEAQ (reference sequence). In the authors' workflow: Filtering differed since immunoSEQ provided only junctions, with no quality scores. The table came from immunoSEQ multiplex PCR; TCRdb's copy has only in-frame clones and leaves some out. V, J and clone size are those of that table, while D and trimming were read from the DNA. The repertoire holds about 110,000 clones, with approximately 70% as singletons.

Sequencing was done on a sample of memory CD8+ T cells sorted from blood. Specified subset: CD45RO+ cells pooled with CCR7-negative TemRA cells. V and J are TRBV7-9 and TRBJ1-1, with unresolved D. This receptor was identified in a woman aged 25 to 39 in good health. CDR3 sequence: CASSPWNGEAFF. The CDR3 DNA reads as TGTGCCAGCAGCCCATGGAATGGAGAAGCTTTCTTT.